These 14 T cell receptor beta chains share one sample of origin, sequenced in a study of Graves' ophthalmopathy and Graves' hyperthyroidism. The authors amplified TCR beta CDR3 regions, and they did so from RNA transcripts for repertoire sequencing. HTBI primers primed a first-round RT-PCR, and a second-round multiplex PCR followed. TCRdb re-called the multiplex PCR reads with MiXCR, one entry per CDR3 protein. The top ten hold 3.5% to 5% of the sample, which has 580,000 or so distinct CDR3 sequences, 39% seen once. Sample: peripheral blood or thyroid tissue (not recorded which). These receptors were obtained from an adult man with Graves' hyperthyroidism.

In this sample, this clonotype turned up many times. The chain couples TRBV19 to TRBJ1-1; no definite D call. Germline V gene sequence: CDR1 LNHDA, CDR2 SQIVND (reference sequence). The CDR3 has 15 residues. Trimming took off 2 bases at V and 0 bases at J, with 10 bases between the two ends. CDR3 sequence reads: CASSIRHSMNTEAFF. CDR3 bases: TGTGCCAGTAGTATACGGCACAGCATGAACACTGAAGCTTTCTTT. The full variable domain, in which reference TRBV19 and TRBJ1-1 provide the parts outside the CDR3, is DGGITQSPKYLFRKEGQNVTLSCEQNLNHDAMYWYRQDPGQGLRLIYYSQIVNDFQKGDIAEGYSVSREKKESFPLTVTSAQKNPTAFYLCASSIRHSMNTEAFFGQGTRLTVV.

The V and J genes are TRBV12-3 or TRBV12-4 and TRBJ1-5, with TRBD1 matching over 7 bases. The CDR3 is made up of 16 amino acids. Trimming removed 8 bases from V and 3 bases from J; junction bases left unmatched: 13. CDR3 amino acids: CASPKPGTVINQPQHF. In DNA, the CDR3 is TGTGCCAGCCCAAAACCCGGGACAGTGATCAATCAGCCCCAGCATTTT.

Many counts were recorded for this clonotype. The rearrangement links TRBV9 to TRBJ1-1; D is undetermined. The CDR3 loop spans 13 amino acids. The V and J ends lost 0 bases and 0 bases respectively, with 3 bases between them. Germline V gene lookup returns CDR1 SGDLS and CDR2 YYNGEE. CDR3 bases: TGTGCCAGCAGCGTAGCTATGAACACTGAAGCTTTCTTT. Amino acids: CASSVAMNTEAFF. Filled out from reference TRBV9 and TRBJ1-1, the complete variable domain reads DSGVTQTPKHLITATGQRVTLRCSPRSGDLSVYWYQQSLDQGLQFLIQYYNGEERAKGNILERFSAQQFPDLHSELNLSSLELGDSALYFCASSVAMNTEAFFGQGTRLTVV.

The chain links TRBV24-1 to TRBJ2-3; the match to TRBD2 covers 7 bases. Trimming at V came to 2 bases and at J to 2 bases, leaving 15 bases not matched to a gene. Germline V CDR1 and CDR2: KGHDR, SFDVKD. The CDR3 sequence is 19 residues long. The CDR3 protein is CATSDSRRLALEFTDTQYF. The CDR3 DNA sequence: TGTGCCACCAGTGATTCACGTCGACTAGCTCTGGAGTTCACAGATACGCAGTATTTT.

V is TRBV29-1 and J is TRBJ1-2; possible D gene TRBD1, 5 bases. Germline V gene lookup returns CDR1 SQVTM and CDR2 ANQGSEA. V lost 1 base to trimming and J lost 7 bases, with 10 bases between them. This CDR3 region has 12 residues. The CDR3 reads CSVEGGGSGYTF. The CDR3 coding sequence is TGCAGCGTTGAAGGGGGCGGCTCTGGCTACACCTTC.

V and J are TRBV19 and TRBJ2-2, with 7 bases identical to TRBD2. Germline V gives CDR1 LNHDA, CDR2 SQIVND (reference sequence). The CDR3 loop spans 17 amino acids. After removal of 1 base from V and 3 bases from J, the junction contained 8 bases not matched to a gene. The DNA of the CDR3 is TGTGCCAGTAGTATAGTCAAGGCTAGCGGATACACCGGGGAGCTGTTTTTT. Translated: CASSIVKASGYTGELFF.

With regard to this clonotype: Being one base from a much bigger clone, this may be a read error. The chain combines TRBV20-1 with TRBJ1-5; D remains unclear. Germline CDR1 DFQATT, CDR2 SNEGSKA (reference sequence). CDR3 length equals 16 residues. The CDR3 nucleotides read TGCAGTGCTAGTCCGGGCAGCGCCACAAGCAATCAGCTCCAGCATTTT. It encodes CSASPGSATSNQLQHF.

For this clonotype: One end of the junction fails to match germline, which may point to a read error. The CDR3 here is CASSLKSGRGVTQHF. CDR3 sequence (DNA): TGTGCCAGCAGCTTAAAGTCCGGCAGGGGTGTGACCCAGCACTTC. The chain uses TRBV7-9 and TRBJ2-5, with a weak D call TRBD1 (6 bases). The CDR3 contains 15 residues. Per germline, CDR1 SEHNR and CDR2 FQNEAQ (reference sequence).

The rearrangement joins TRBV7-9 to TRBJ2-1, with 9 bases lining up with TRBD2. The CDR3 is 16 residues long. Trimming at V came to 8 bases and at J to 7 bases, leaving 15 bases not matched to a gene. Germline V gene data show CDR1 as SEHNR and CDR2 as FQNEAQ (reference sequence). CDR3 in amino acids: CASAIPGLASQNEQFF. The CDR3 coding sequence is TGTGCCAGCGCAATACCGGGACTAGCAAGCCAGAATGAGCAGTTCTTC.

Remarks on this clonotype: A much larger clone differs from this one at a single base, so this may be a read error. The CDR3 region has the DNA TGTGCCAACAGCTTTGTTACCGGAAACACCATATATTTT. Residues: CANSFVTGNTIYF. This sequence joins TRBV12-3 or TRBV12-4 and TRBJ1-3; no clear D. Trimming cost V 10 bases and J 4 bases, with 14 bases left between them. This CDR3 has 13 amino acids.

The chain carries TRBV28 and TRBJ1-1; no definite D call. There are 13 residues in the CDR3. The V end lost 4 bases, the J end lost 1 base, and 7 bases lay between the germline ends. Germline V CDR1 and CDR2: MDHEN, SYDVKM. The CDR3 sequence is CASSWQENTEAFF. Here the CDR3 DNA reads TGTGCCAGCAGTTGGCAGGAGAACACTGAAGCTTTCTTT.

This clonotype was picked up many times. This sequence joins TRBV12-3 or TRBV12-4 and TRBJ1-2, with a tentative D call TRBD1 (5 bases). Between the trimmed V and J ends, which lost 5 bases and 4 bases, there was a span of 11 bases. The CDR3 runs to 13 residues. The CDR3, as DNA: TGTGCCAGCAGTCGATCCGGGGGCTATGGCTACACCTTC. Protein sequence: CASSRSGGYGYTF.

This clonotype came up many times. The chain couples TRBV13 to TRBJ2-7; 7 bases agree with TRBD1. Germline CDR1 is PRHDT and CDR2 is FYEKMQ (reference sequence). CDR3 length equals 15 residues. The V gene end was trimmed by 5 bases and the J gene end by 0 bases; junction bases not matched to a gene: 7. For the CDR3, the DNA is TGTGCCAGCAGCCCCGATCGACAGGGCTCCTACGAGCAGTACTTC. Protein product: CASSPDRQGSYEQYF.

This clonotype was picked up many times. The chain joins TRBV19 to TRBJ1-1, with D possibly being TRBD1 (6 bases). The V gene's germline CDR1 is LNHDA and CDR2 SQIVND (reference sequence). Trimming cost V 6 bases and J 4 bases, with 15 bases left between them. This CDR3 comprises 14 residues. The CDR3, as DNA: TGTGCCAGTAGGATAAAACAGGGTCTCACTGAAGCTTTCTTT. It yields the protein CASRIKQGLTEAFF.